This entry concerns a single T cell receptor (beta chain). Under the authors' procedure: From reference gene primer amplification, estimates of nucleated cell counts were derived. This table comes from immunoSEQ multiplex PCR, and its TCRdb copy is limited to in-frame clones, with some not included. V and J calls plus clone size are reproduced from that table; the DNA served to infer D and trimming. Here the sample spans around 170,000 clones, approximately 79% being singletons. This sample was taken from a study of blood T cell repertoires in COVID-19. Sequences were obtained from peripheral blood. The clonotype originates from a woman aged 80 or older with acute or convalescent COVID-19.

CDR3 sequence reads: CASSLDVGGAGVAFF. The CDR3 coding sequence is TGTGCCAGCAGCTTAGACGTGGGGGGGGCCGGAGTTGCTTTCTTT. The rearrangement links TRBV7-2 to TRBJ1-1, with D possibly matching TRBD1 (6 bases). Germline-derived CDR1 and CDR2 are SGHTA and FQGNSA. The V gene lost 1 base and the J gene lost 11 bases, with 20 bases spanning the gap. This CDR3 region has 15 residues.